A selection of T cell receptor beta chains follows, all from one sample in a study of cytomegalovirus exposure and HLA in healthy donors. Here immunoSEQ multiplex PCR was the method, and the copy in TCRdb shows in-frame clones only, minus some. The table lists about 100,000 clones, around 73% of them singletons. The specimen was PBMCs. These receptors were taken from a woman aged 60 to 75 in good health and CMV-seronegative. The CDR3 runs from the conserved cysteine through the conserved F or W. A D gene is named only where the DNA matches it firmly. Clone size is not always given. Where it is, it says once, few, many or a class for expanded clones.

cdr3_aa cdr3_nt d_call j_call v_call clone_size
CASSYLATGANVLTF TGTGCCAGCAGTTATTTAGCTACTGGGGCCAACGTCCTGACTTTC NA TRBJ2-6 TRBV6-5 NA
CGVLDSEAFF TGCGGCGTCCTTGACAGTGAAGCTTTCTTT NA TRBJ1-1 TRBV29-1 NA
CATGRGTGELFF TGTGCCACCGGGCGGGGCACCGGGGAGCTGTTTTTT NA TRBJ2-2 TRBV15 NA
CASSYRGKLFF TGTGCCAGCAGTTACCGGGGAAAACTGTTTTTT NA TRBJ1-4 TRBV6-5 NA
CASSPSQAGELFF TGTGCCAGCTCACCATCTCAGGCCGGGGAGCTGTTTTTT NA TRBJ2-2 TRBV18 NA
CASSIGLSSSYEQYF TGTGCCAGTAGCATAGGACTCTCGAGCTCCTACGAGCAGTACTTC NA TRBJ2-7 TRBV7-8 NA
CAWSVPSAGRTYEQYF TGTGCCTGGAGTGTTCCATCAGCGGGGAGAACCTACGAGCAGTACTTC TRBD2 TRBJ2-7 TRBV30 NA
CAWSGPSLAARGVYEQYF TGTGCCTGGAGTGGCCCATCCCTAGCGGCACGGGGAGTCTACGAGCAGTACTTC TRBD2 TRBJ2-7 TRBV30 NA
CASVLAGGDEQYF TGTGCCAGCGTACTAGCGGGAGGCGACGAGCAGTACTTC TRBD2 TRBJ2-7 TRBV18 NA
CASSRQWGRQETQYF TGTGCCAGCAGCCGACAGTGGGGGCGGCAAGAGACCCAGTACTTC NA TRBJ2-5 TRBV5-8 NA
CASSSPPEKLFF TGCGCCAGCAGCTCTCCCCCTGAAAAACTGTTTTTT NA TRBJ1-4 TRBV5-1 NA
CASSSQNLPRSEAFF TGTGCCAGCAGTTCCCAAAACCTCCCTCGGTCTGAAGCTTTCTTT NA TRBJ1-1 TRBV6-6 NA
CASSYPGATGHTEAFF TGTGCCAGCAGTTACCCTGGGGCCACAGGGCACACTGAAGCTTTCTTT NA TRBJ1-1 TRBV6-5 once
CASSQGTSGGAYEQYF TGCGCCAGCAGCCAGGGGACTAGCGGGGGGGCCTACGAGCAGTACTTC TRBD2 TRBJ2-7 TRBV4-3 NA
CASSLGQAFQQPQHF TGTGCCAGCAGCTTGGGGCAGGCCTTTCAGCAGCCCCAGCATTTT NA TRBJ1-5 TRBV5-8 NA
CASSPHGTGQPQHF TGTGCCAGCAGTCCCCATGGGACAGGACAGCCCCAGCATTTT TRBD1 TRBJ1-5 TRBV28 few
CAIGGGSGANVLTF TGTGCCATAGGGGGGGGCTCTGGGGCCAACGTCCTGACTTTC NA TRBJ2-6 TRBV2 NA
CASSSSGTDTEAFF TGTGCCAGCAGTTCCTCCGGGACAGACACTGAAGCTTTCTTT TRBD1 TRBJ1-1 TRBV16 NA
CASVRQGRAGELFF TGTGCCAGCGTACGACAGGGAAGGGCCGGGGAGCTGTTTTTT TRBD1 TRBJ2-2 TRBV2 once
CAAKGIAQYGYTF TGTGCCGCGAAGGGAATAGCGCAGTATGGCTACACCTTC NA TRBJ1-2 TRBV2 NA
CASSSRGYGYTF TGTGCCAGCAGCTCACGGGGATATGGCTACACCTTC NA TRBJ1-2 TRBV28 NA
CASSPGDFQETQYF TGTGCCAGCAGCCCGGGGGACTTTCAAGAGACCCAGTACTTC NA TRBJ2-5 TRBV7-7 once